These 24 T cell receptor beta chains originate from one sample sequenced in a study of human T cells and chemical hapten exposure. Time point described: healthy volunteer bleed at 6 weeks. Whole blood that had not been fractionated was the source of extracted total RNA. Using its own MiXCR run on the RACE reads, TCRdb lists one record per CDR3 protein. Found here are 35,000 to 50,000 distinct CDR3 sequences, about 3.7% of them singletons; the top ten hold approximately 5%. The specimen was whole blood. The origin of the receptors is a human donor in good health. Some clones in this sample may be carry-over from other donors' samples.

This clonotype was found a few times. The genes are TRBV28 and TRBJ1-2; D gene ambiguous. The V and J ends lost 5 bases and 4 bases respectively, with 11 bases between them. This CDR3 is built from 13 residues. Germline V gene sequence: CDR1 MDHEN, CDR2 SYDVKM. CDR3 amino acids: CASSVPRTYGYTF. The CDR3 DNA reads TGTGCCAGCAGTGTCCCGCGAACCTATGGCTACACCTTC.

In its sample, this clonotype was seen many times. This chain uses TRBV11-2 with TRBJ2-1, with unresolved D. From germline, CDR1 is SGHAT and CDR2 FQNNGV. V lost 4 bases to trimming and J lost 16 bases, with 17 bases between them. This CDR3 contains 12 residues. CDR3 region: CASSSDRQSHFF. CDR3 coding DNA: TGTGCCAGCAGCTCTGACCGCCAAAGCCATTTCTTC.

This clonotype was counted at least ten times. The J gene is TRBJ1-2, the V gene TRBV5-6; TRBD1 is a possible D gene (6 bases). The CDR3 runs to 16 residues. CDR1 is SGHDT and CDR2 is YYEEEE in the germline V gene. Trimming removed 3 bases at V and 2 bases at J, with 17 bases between. In nucleotides, the CDR3 is TGTGCCAGCAGCTGGGGTACGGGACAAAGCAACTATGGCTACACCTTC. Residues: CASSWGTGQSNYGYTF.

This clonotype appeared a few times. The rearrangement joins TRBV30 to TRBJ1-3; 8 nucleotides align to TRBD1. J was trimmed by 5 bases and V by 5 bases; bases with no gene match: 5. Germline values: CDR1 GTSNPN, CDR2 SVGIG (reference sequence). This CDR3 has 13 residues. CDR3 in amino acids: CAWVTGERNTIYF. The DNA for the CDR3 is TGTGCCTGGGTGACAGGGGAGAGAAACACCATATATTTT. Using reference TRBV30 and TRBJ1-3 for the parts outside the CDR3, the full variable domain is SQTIHQWPATLVQPVGSPLSLECTVEGTSNPNLYWYRQAAGRGLQLLFYSVGIGQISSEVPQNLSASRPQDRQFILSSKKLLLSDSGFYLCAWVTGERNTIYFGEGSWLTVV.

At least ten counts were recorded for this clonotype. The CDR3 coding sequence is TGTGCCAGCACCTTGGGTCTAGCGGGAGGAAGCCATGAGCAGTTCTTC. Its protein product is CASTLGLAGGSHEQFF. V gene TRBV28 combines with J gene TRBJ2-1; TRBD2 matches at 11 bases. CDR1 and CDR2 from the germline V gene are MDHEN and SYDVKM. V was clipped by 7 bases and J by 8 bases; unmatched bases: 13. The CDR3 is 16 residues long.

At least ten counts were recorded for this clonotype. The chain links TRBV12-3 or TRBV12-4 to TRBJ2-3; D ambiguous. V dropped 6 bases and J dropped 0 bases, with 10 bases sitting between them. This CDR3 is built from 14 residues. The CDR3 DNA reads as TGTGCCAGCAGATGGAAAGGTAGCACAGATACGCAGTATTTT. Its protein is CASRWKGSTDTQYF.

This clonotype occurred many times. This chain uses TRBV24-1 with TRBJ1-1, with 7 bases aligning to TRBD1. Germline V CDR1 and CDR2: KGHDR, SFDVKD. With V trimmed by 4 bases and J by 1 base, 8 bases remained unmatched. The CDR3 is 16 residues long. The CDR3 loop is CATSERGTVPNTEAFF. The CDR3 DNA follows: TGTGCCACCAGTGAAAGGGGGACAGTCCCGAACACTGAAGCTTTCTTT.

Many counts were recorded for this clonotype. The chain employs TRBV6-6 and TRBJ2-1, with TRBD1 matching 8 bases. V lost 6 bases to trimming and J lost 8 bases; unmatched junction nucleotides: 3. Looked up from germline, CDR1 is MNHNY and CDR2 is SVGAGI (reference sequence). The CDR3 is made up of 12 amino acids. CDR3 DNA: TGTGCCAGCAGCACGACAGGGGATGAGCAGTTCTTC. This codes for CASSTTGDEQFF.

Ten or more counts support this clonotype. J is TRBJ1-6 and V is TRBV28, with D tentatively TRBD1 (5 bases). Germline CDR1 MDHEN, CDR2 SYDVKM. The CDR3 covers 13 residues. Trimming shortened V by 8 bases and J by 10 bases, and 15 bases separated the two germline ends. The CDR3 region has the DNA TGTGCCAGCTTTGAAGACAGATGGTCACCCCTCCACTTT. This encodes CASFEDRWSPLHF.

The DNA of the CDR3 is TGTGCCAGCAGGCTTGGACAGGGAAACACAGATACGCAGTATTTT. Its translation: CASRLGQGNTDTQYF. The J gene is TRBJ2-3, the V gene TRBV6-5, with TRBD1 matching over 8 bases. CDR3 length equals 15 residues. With V trimmed by 6 bases and J by 2 bases, 7 bases remained unmatched. From germline, CDR1 is MNHEY and CDR2 SVGAGI.

In the case of this clonotype: This is likely a read error, given that the CDR3 carries no conserved phenylalanine or tryptophan at its end. In DNA form, the CDR3 reads TGCAGTGCCCGGCCAGGGGATGGCTACACCCTC. Its protein is CSARPGDGYTL. The V call is TRBV20-1, the J call TRBJ1-2; D might be TRBD1 (6 bases). Germline CDR1 reads DFQATT; CDR2 reads SNEGSKA (reference sequence). The CDR3 contains 11 residues. The V end lost 6 bases, the J end lost 6 bases, and 11 bases lay between the germline ends.

This clonotype appeared a few times. This chain connects TRBV28 to TRBJ2-7; TRBD2 matches 9 bases. Germline CDR1 reads MDHEN; CDR2 reads SYDVKM. The CDR3 extends over 15 amino acids. Trimming cost V 1 base and J 6 bases; bases outside gene matches: 7. The CDR3 sequence: CASSLLAGGPGEQYF. The DNA for the CDR3 is TGTGCCAGCAGTTTATTGGCGGGAGGGCCTGGCGAGCAGTACTTC.

This clonotype was counted at least ten times. The V and J genes are TRBV29-1 and TRBJ2-5, with D maybe TRBD2 (5 bases). V was pared by 4 bases and J by 1 base, with 13 bases between. Germline V gene sequence: CDR1 SQVTM, CDR2 ANQGSEA. CDR3 length: 14 residues. The DNA for the CDR3 is TGCAGCGTTGGAGGCAGCGGATTCCAAGAGACCCAGTACTTC. Translating it yields CSVGGSGFQETQYF.

Many counts were recorded for this clonotype. CDR3 DNA sequence: TGTGCCAGCAGTTTACAGGGGGGGTCCTACGAGCAGTACTTC. Protein product: CASSLQGGSYEQYF. The chain combines TRBV28 with TRBJ2-7, with D perhaps TRBD1 or TRBD2 (7 bases each). The V end was cut by 2 bases, the J end by 1 base, with 9 bases between. Germline CDR1 and CDR2: MDHEN and SYDVKM. The CDR3 is 14 residues long.

This chain joins TRBV5-1 and TRBJ1-6; 7 nucleotides agree with TRBD1. Looked up from germline, CDR1 is SGHRS and CDR2 is YFSETQ. The V gene end was trimmed by 3 bases and the J gene end by 8 bases; junction bases not matched to a gene: 8. This CDR3 comprises 15 residues. CDR3 in DNA: TGCGCCAGCAGCTCGGCTGAGGGGGCGCATTCACCCCTCCACTTT. Translating it yields CASSSAEGAHSPLHF.

This clonotype was seen at least ten times. The chain carries TRBV7-8 and TRBJ2-2; TRBD2 matches at 10 bases. CDR3 length equals 18 residues. Germline lookup yields CDR1 SGHVS and CDR2 FQNEAQ. V was clipped by 1 base and J by 0 bases; unmatched bases: 5. CDR3 in amino acids: CASSLGLAGRSNTGELFF. CDR3 bases: TGTGCCAGCAGCTTAGGACTAGCGGGCCGTTCGAACACCGGGGAGCTGTTTTTT. Based on the CDR3 plus reference TRBV7-8 and TRBJ2-2, the full variable domain is GAGVSQSPRYKVAKRGQDVALRCDPISGHVSLFWYQQALGQGPEFLTYFQNEAQLDKSGLPSDRFFAERPEGSVSTLKIQRTQQEDSAVYLCASSLGLAGRSNTGELFFGEGSRLTVL.

Many counts were recorded for this clonotype. The chain has TRBV12-3 or TRBV12-4 and TRBJ2-7; 10 bases agree with TRBD2. The CDR3 contains 15 residues. Germline trimming cut 7 bases from V and 2 bases from J; bases unmatched to any gene: 8. CDR3 residues: CASTFGLAATYEQYF. In DNA, the CDR3 is TGTGCCAGCACCTTCGGACTAGCGGCCACCTACGAGCAGTACTTC.

This clonotype was counted ten times or more. The rearrangement uses TRBV7-9 and TRBJ2-1; D gene ambiguous. The CDR3 is made up of 11 amino acids. Deletions cut 5 bases from V and 10 bases from J, with 9 bases between. Germline CDR1 is SEHNR and CDR2 is FQNEAQ (reference sequence). CDR3 in DNA: TGTGCCAGCAGCGCTGAGCGAGAGCAGTTCTTC. Protein product: CASSAEREQFF.

A few counts support this clonotype. This chain links TRBV3-1 with TRBJ1-2, with D possibly being TRBD1 (6 bases). CDR1 and CDR2 from the germline V gene are LGHDT and YNNKEL (reference sequence). V was pared by 1 base and J by 7 bases, with 16 bases between. The CDR3 extends over 15 amino acids. CDR3 coding DNA: TGTGCCAGCAGCCAAGTCGGGGGGCGCGAGGTTGGCTACACCTTC. The encoded protein is CASSQVGGREVGYTF.

Ten or more counts support this clonotype. This sequence joins TRBV28 and TRBJ2-3; perhaps D is TRBD1 or TRBD2 (6 bases each). The CDR3 loop spans 12 amino acids. Germline V gives CDR1 MDHEN, CDR2 SYDVKM. The V and J ends lost 4 bases and 6 bases respectively, with 8 bases between them. The CDR3 DNA follows: TGTGCCAGCAGTTGGGGGGCGGATACGCAGTATTTT. This codes for CASSWGADTQYF.

This clonotype was recorded at least ten times. The chain recombines TRBV7-6 with TRBJ2-3; D is unclear. The V and J ends lost 9 bases and 3 bases respectively, with 7 bases between them. This CDR3 has 11 residues. The germline CDR1 and CDR2 sequences are SGHVS and FNYEAQ. The CDR3 region is CASSKTDTQYF. The DNA of the CDR3 is TGTGCCAGTTCCAAAACAGATACGCAGTATTTT.

The table lists this clonotype with many counts. The rearrangement uses TRBV10-2 and TRBJ2-2; D remains unclear. This CDR3 is built from 14 residues. V lost 2 bases and J lost 5, with 9 bases in between. The germline CDR1 and CDR2 sequences are WSHSY and SAAADI. CDR3 in DNA: TGCGCCAGCAGTGAGCCTGAGTGGACCGGGGAGCTGTTTTTT. This gives the protein CASSEPEWTGELFF.

Many counts were recorded for this clonotype. The chain is built from TRBV3-1 and TRBJ2-1; the match to TRBD2 covers 7 bases. V shed 4 bases, J shed 5 bases, and the junction held 2 bases outside the gene matches. The CDR3 runs to 13 residues. Germline V CDR1 and CDR2: LGHDT, YNNKEL (reference sequence). In DNA form, the CDR3 reads TGTGCCAGCAGCCCTAGCGGAAACAATGAGCAGTTCTTC. This codes for CASSPSGNNEQFF.

This clonotype was picked up many times. The V gene is TRBV20-1, the J gene TRBJ1-2; D is unclear. CDR3 length: 13 residues. The V end was cut by 5 bases, the J end by 5 bases, with 15 bases between. Germline V gene lookup returns CDR1 DFQATT and CDR2 SNEGSKA (reference sequence). The CDR3 coding sequence is TGCAGTGCTGTTGGGAACCTGGGGTATGGCTACACCTTC. Its protein product is CSAVGNLGYGYTF.